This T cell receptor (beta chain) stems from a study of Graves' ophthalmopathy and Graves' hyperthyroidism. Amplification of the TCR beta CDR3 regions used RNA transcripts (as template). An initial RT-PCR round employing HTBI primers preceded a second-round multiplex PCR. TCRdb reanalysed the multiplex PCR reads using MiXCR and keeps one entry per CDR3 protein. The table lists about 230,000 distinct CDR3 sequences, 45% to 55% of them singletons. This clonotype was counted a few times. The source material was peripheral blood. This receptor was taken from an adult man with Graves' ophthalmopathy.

CDR3 in amino acids: CASSLGWRANQPQHF. The CDR3 bases are TGTGCCAGCAGTTTGGGGTGGAGAGCCAATCAGCCCCAGCATTTT. The chain carries TRBV7-8 and TRBJ1-5; D remains ambiguous. Trimming took off 6 bases at V and 3 bases at J, with 15 bases between the two ends. The germline V gene has CDR1 SGHVS and CDR2 FQNEAQ. The CDR3 runs 15 residues.